This T cell receptor beta chain is drawn from a study of T cells after yellow fever vaccination. Whole-study results and caveats: Contamination by abundant bulk-population clonotypes could be present in FACS-sorted repertoires. A limited proportion of clonotypes was detected within both the CD4 and CD8 compartments. Peaking on day 5 versus 15, the secondary response was faster but weaker.

This clonotype was counted only a few times. The antigen remains undetermined. TCRdb redid the calling of the 5' RACE reads with MiXCR, one entry per CDR3 protein. The table has approximately 120,000 distinct CDR3 sequences, more than 6.5% seen once. Trimming at V came to 9 bases and at J to 5 bases, leaving 21 bases not matched to a gene. This CDR3 spans 18 amino acids. In germline, CDR1 is LNHDA, CDR2 SQIVND (reference sequence). The clonotype comes from a man aged 18 to 30 who received the YFV17D yellow fever vaccine. This chain connects TRBV19 to TRBJ2-5; 10 bases fit TRBD1. Here the sequenced sample was CD4+ T cells sorted from PBMCs, taken about 10 days after the first yellow fever vaccination. CDR3 protein: CARETAIGDRGPAETQYF. In DNA, the CDR3 is TGTGCCAGAGAAACCGCTATCGGGGACAGGGGCCCAGCGGAGACCCAGTACTTC. Based on the CDR3 plus reference TRBV19 and TRBJ2-5, the full variable domain is DGGITQSPKYLFRKEGQNVTLSCEQNLNHDAMYWYRQDPGQGLRLIYYSQIVNDFQKGDIAEGYSVSREKKESFPLTVTSAQKNPTAFYLCARETAIGDRGPAETQYFGPGTRLLVL.